This is a list of T cell receptor beta chains from one sample in a study of T cells in Graves' hyperthyroidism and ophthalmopathy. TCRdb used MiXCR to reprocess the multiplex PCR reads, holding one entry per CDR3 protein. The table includes around 760,000 distinct CDR3 sequences, under 45% detected once. Sequencing input: blood. The receptors were gathered from a middle-aged woman with Graves' hyperthyroidism. CDR3s include the opening cysteine and the closing phenylalanine or tryptophan. D genes are given only for firm matches. Some rows mark clone size as missing; the rest say once, few, many or name a class of expanded clone.

clone_size: -; v_call: TRBV6-5; j_call: TRBJ1-5; d_call: -; cdr3_nt: TGTGCCAGCAGTGGCCCCGGGGGGGCAAATCAGCCCCAGCATTTT; cdr3_aa: CASSGPGGANQPQHF
clone_size: few; v_call: TRBV4-3; j_call: TRBJ1-2; d_call: -; cdr3_nt: TGCGCCAGCAGCCAGAGTCAGGGAACGGGCTATGGCTACACCTTC; cdr3_aa: CASSQSQGTGYGYTF
clone_size: many; v_call: TRBV10-3; j_call: TRBJ2-6; d_call: TRBD1; cdr3_nt: TGTGCCATCCTAGACAGGGACTCTGGGGCCAACGTCCTGACTTTC; cdr3_aa: CAILDRDSGANVLTF
clone_size: many; v_call: TRBV6-5; j_call: TRBJ2-7; d_call: -; cdr3_nt: TGTGCCAGCAGTTACTCGGGGATAGCGGTGACCTCCTACGAGCAGTACTTC; cdr3_aa: CASSYSGIAVTSYEQYF
clone_size: -; v_call: TRBV3-2; j_call: TRBJ1-1; d_call: -; cdr3_nt: TGTGCCAGCAGCCAAGACAAGGGAGTGAACACTGAAGCTTTCTTT; cdr3_aa: CASSQDKGVNTEAFF
clone_size: -; v_call: TRBV5-8; j_call: TRBJ1-2; d_call: -; cdr3_nt: TGTGCCAGCAGCCCCGAGAACTATGGCTACACCTTC; cdr3_aa: CASSPENYGYTF
clone_size: many; v_call: TRBV5-5; j_call: TRBJ1-6; d_call: -; cdr3_nt: TGTGCCAGCTCCGTCGGACCAGGGCCCTATAATTCACCCCTCCACTTT; cdr3_aa: CASSVGPGPYNSPLHF
clone_size: -; v_call: TRBV7-3; j_call: TRBJ2-2; d_call: TRBD2; cdr3_nt: TGTGCCAGCAGCTTACTCCCTACTAGCGGGAGTTCCGGGGAGCTGTTTTTT; cdr3_aa: CASSLLPTSGSSGELFF
clone_size: many; v_call: TRBV12-3/TRBV12-4; j_call: TRBJ1-1; d_call: -; cdr3_nt: TGTGCCACTTTGGGGGTCGCCACTGAAGCTTTCTTT; cdr3_aa: CATLGVATEAFF
clone_size: many; v_call: TRBV19; j_call: TRBJ2-2; d_call: -; cdr3_nt: TGTGCCAGTAGTATGCAACAGGATGTAGCCGGGGAGCTGTTTTTT; cdr3_aa: CASSMQQDVAGELFF
clone_size: -; v_call: TRBV19; j_call: TRBJ2-6; d_call: -; cdr3_nt: TGTGCCAGTAGTTTATCCGGGACGGTTTACTCTGGGGCCAACGTCCTGACTTTC; cdr3_aa: CASSLSGTVYSGANVLTF
clone_size: -; v_call: TRBV19; j_call: TRBJ2-7; d_call: -; cdr3_nt: TGTGCCAGTAGTGGTAGGTCAGCGCCCGGCGCGCCGAAAGAGCAGTACTTC; cdr3_aa: CASSGRSAPGAPKEQYF
clone_size: -; v_call: TRBV6-5; j_call: TRBJ2-5; d_call: -; cdr3_nt: TGTGCCAGCAGTTCCCTAAAGGGTGGTGGCGAGACCCAGTACTTC; cdr3_aa: CASSSLKGGGETQYF
clone_size: few; v_call: TRBV4-1; j_call: TRBJ1-2; d_call: -; cdr3_nt: TGCGCCAGCAGCCAAGATTCCGGCGGTGGCTACACCTTC; cdr3_aa: CASSQDSGGGYTF
clone_size: -; v_call: TRBV29-1; j_call: TRBJ2-7; d_call: TRBD1; cdr3_nt: TGCAGCCAAAGGGACAGCTACGAGCAGTACTTC; cdr3_aa: CSQRDSYEQYF
clone_size: -; v_call: TRBV10-3; j_call: TRBJ2-5; d_call: -; cdr3_nt: TGTGCCATCAATTCGAAAGGGGGGGAGCAGGAGACCCAGTACTTC; cdr3_aa: CAINSKGGEQETQYF
clone_size: many; v_call: TRBV7-2; j_call: TRBJ1-2; d_call: TRBD1; cdr3_nt: TGTGCCAGCAGCTTTAACACAGGGGCGGGTGGCTACACCTTC; cdr3_aa: CASSFNTGAGGYTF
clone_size: -; v_call: TRBV7-2; j_call: TRBJ1-4; d_call: TRBD1; cdr3_nt: TGCGCCAGCAGCCAAAGGTTCGGACAGGGGTTTAATGAAAAACTGTTTTTT; cdr3_aa: CASSQRFGQGFNEKLFF
clone_size: many; v_call: TRBV7-9; j_call: TRBJ1-5; d_call: -; cdr3_nt: TGTGCCAGCAGCGGCTCGGGAAAAAGCAATCAGCCCCAGCATTTT; cdr3_aa: CASSGSGKSNQPQHF
clone_size: -; v_call: TRBV7-9; j_call: TRBJ2-7; d_call: -; cdr3_nt: TGTGCCAGCAGCCCCCGAAACCCGTTTACATGGGGCCACGAGCAGTACTTC; cdr3_aa: CASSPRNPFTWGHEQYF
clone_size: -; v_call: TRBV7-8; j_call: TRBJ1-1; d_call: -; cdr3_nt: TGTGCCAGCAGCTTGGTCTTCCTTCTGGTGCCCCCAAACACTGAAGCTTTCTTT; cdr3_aa: CASSLVFLLVPPNTEAFF
clone_size: -; v_call: TRBV29-1; j_call: TRBJ1-2; d_call: TRBD1; cdr3_nt: TGCAGCGTTGAGGGGCGACAGGGGCAGACTGGCTACACCTTC; cdr3_aa: CSVEGRQGQTGYTF
clone_size: few; v_call: TRBV5-1; j_call: TRBJ2-7; d_call: TRBD1; cdr3_nt: TGCGCCAGCAGCTTGGAATATAGGGGGCCTTACGAGCAGTACTTC; cdr3_aa: CASSLEYRGPYEQYF
clone_size: many; v_call: TRBV6-6; j_call: TRBJ2-7; d_call: TRBD2; cdr3_nt: TGTGCCAGCACCGCAGCGGGAGGGCCCTACGAGCAGTACTTC; cdr3_aa: CASTAAGGPYEQYF
clone_size: many; v_call: TRBV7-2; j_call: TRBJ2-7; d_call: -; cdr3_nt: TGTGCCAGCAGCTTCGCGGGGACCTACGAGCAGTACTTC; cdr3_aa: CASSFAGTYEQYF
clone_size: few; v_call: TRBV20-1; j_call: TRBJ1-4; d_call: TRBD1; cdr3_nt: TGCAGTGGGGCTGGACAGGGAGGCGGGAAACTGTTTTTT; cdr3_aa: CSGAGQGGGKLFF
clone_size: many; v_call: TRBV25-1; j_call: TRBJ2-7; d_call: -; cdr3_nt: TGTGCCAGCAGTGCGTGGGGCTACGAGCAGTACTTC; cdr3_aa: CASSAWGYEQYF
clone_size: few; v_call: TRBV7-9; j_call: TRBJ1-5; d_call: -; cdr3_nt: TGTGCCAGCAGCTTGGAAAAACAGGGCAATCAGCCCCAGCATTTT; cdr3_aa: CASSLEKQGNQPQHF
clone_size: few; v_call: TRBV28; j_call: TRBJ2-7; d_call: -; cdr3_nt: TGTGCCAGCAGCTCGTGGGACACCAGCTCCTACGAGCAGTACTTC; cdr3_aa: CASSSWDTSSYEQYF
clone_size: -; v_call: TRBV20-1; j_call: TRBJ1-2; d_call: -; cdr3_nt: TGCAGTGCTAGAGCTGCGAGAGACTATGGCTACACCTTC; cdr3_aa: CSARAARDYGYTF
clone_size: many; v_call: TRBV29-1; j_call: TRBJ1-1; d_call: -; cdr3_nt: TGCAGCGTCATGACAGGACTGAACACTGAAGCTTTCTTT; cdr3_aa: CSVMTGLNTEAFF
clone_size: many; v_call: TRBV9; j_call: TRBJ1-1; d_call: TRBD1; cdr3_nt: TGTGCCAGCAGTCCGTCGGGACAGGGGGCCTACATGAACACTGAAGCTTTCTTT; cdr3_aa: CASSPSGQGAYMNTEAFF
clone_size: -; v_call: TRBV19; j_call: TRBJ2-7; d_call: TRBD1; cdr3_nt: TGTGCCTGTGCCTTTTGGGACAGGGGGTACGAGCAGTACTTC; cdr3_aa: CACAFWDRGYEQYF
clone_size: -; v_call: TRBV20-1; j_call: TRBJ1-1; d_call: -; cdr3_nt: TGCAGTGTATGGACAGCGAACACTGAAGCTTTCTTT; cdr3_aa: CSVWTANTEAFF
clone_size: many; v_call: TRBV12-3/TRBV12-4; j_call: TRBJ2-5; d_call: -; cdr3_nt: TGTGCCAGCAGTTTACAGGGGCCAGCCTTGCAAGAGACCCAGTACTTC; cdr3_aa: CASSLQGPALQETQYF
clone_size: many; v_call: TRBV14; j_call: TRBJ1-1; d_call: -; cdr3_nt: TGTGCCAGCAACGCAGACAGACACACTGAAGCTTTCTTT; cdr3_aa: CASNADRHTEAFF
clone_size: -; v_call: TRBV7-2; j_call: TRBJ1-5; d_call: TRBD1; cdr3_nt: TGCGCCAGCGGCCTCACCGACAGGGATGATCAGCCCCAGCATTTT; cdr3_aa: CASGLTDRDDQPQHF
clone_size: many; v_call: TRBV13; j_call: TRBJ1-2; d_call: -; cdr3_nt: TGTGCCAGCAGCCGCTCGGACAGCCCCTATGGCTACACCTTC; cdr3_aa: CASSRSDSPYGYTF
clone_size: -; v_call: TRBV7-9; j_call: TRBJ2-3; d_call: -; cdr3_nt: TGTGCCAGCAGCAGGGGGGGCGGGGAGTCAGATACGCAGTATTTT; cdr3_aa: CASSRGGGESDTQYF
clone_size: many; v_call: TRBV12-3/TRBV12-4; j_call: TRBJ1-4; d_call: -; cdr3_nt: TGTGCCAGCAGCCCACACACGGAGCGGGAAAAACTGTTTTTT; cdr3_aa: CASSPHTEREKLFF
clone_size: -; v_call: TRBV19; j_call: TRBJ2-3; d_call: TRBD1; cdr3_nt: TGTGCCAGCAGTTACCAGGGACAGGGCCCAGATACGCAGTATTTT; cdr3_aa: CASSYQGQGPDTQYF
clone_size: -; v_call: TRBV28; j_call: TRBJ1-2; d_call: -; cdr3_nt: TGTGCCAGCAGGTTCAGTCGGCTCCTAATCTATGGCTACACCTTC; cdr3_aa: CASRFSRLLIYGYTF
clone_size: -; v_call: TRBV7-2; j_call: TRBJ1-4; d_call: TRBD1; cdr3_nt: TGTGCCAGCAGCCCACCGGGACCAGGGGGTGAAAAACTGTTTTTT; cdr3_aa: CASSPPGPGGEKLFF
clone_size: many; v_call: TRBV19; j_call: TRBJ1-1; d_call: -; cdr3_nt: TGTGCCAGTAGTATAGGGCCGGACACTGAAGCTTTCTTT; cdr3_aa: CASSIGPDTEAFF
clone_size: -; v_call: TRBV7-8; j_call: TRBJ1-5; d_call: -; cdr3_nt: TGTGCCAGCAGCCCCGGGGGAGACACCGGGCAGCCCCAGCATTTT; cdr3_aa: CASSPGGDTGQPQHF
clone_size: many; v_call: TRBV10-1; j_call: TRBJ2-3; d_call: TRBD2; cdr3_nt: TGCGCCACCTCAGCGGGAGTGACAGATACGCAGTATTTT; cdr3_aa: CATSAGVTDTQYF
clone_size: -; v_call: TRBV25-1; j_call: TRBJ2-7; d_call: -; cdr3_nt: TGTGCCAACAGGCGTTACTCCTACGAGCAGTACTTC; cdr3_aa: CANRRYSYEQYF
clone_size: many; v_call: TRBV7-9; j_call: TRBJ1-1; d_call: -; cdr3_nt: TGTGCCAGCAGCACCAGTCTGAGCGCTGAAGCTTTCTTT; cdr3_aa: CASSTSLSAEAFF
clone_size: -; v_call: TRBV6-5; j_call: TRBJ1-2; d_call: TRBD1; cdr3_nt: TGTGCCAGCAGCCAAGATGAGCCCCAAGGGGGCGGCGGCTACACCTTC; cdr3_aa: CASSQDEPQGGGGYTF
clone_size: -; v_call: TRBV2; j_call: TRBJ1-2; d_call: -; cdr3_nt: TGTGCCAGCAGTGAAACATCAACCAACTATGGCTACACCTTC; cdr3_aa: CASSETSTNYGYTF